This T cell receptor (beta chain) stems from a study of read filtering for tumor transcriptome and immune sequencing (dated by TCRdb to about 2020). The study in broad terms: Of the patients in the cohort, around 17 were male and 14 were female, and their mean age was 65.9 years, with a range of about 40 to 85. Using the same bone marrow samples, the study ran both targeted immune repertoire sequencing and bulk whole-transcriptome sequencing and then compared the TCR repertoires from each method. After DNase treatment, whole-transcriptome libraries were prepared with the TruSeq RNA Access Library Prep Kit. A main aim was a read-filtering strategy for immune repertoire data, specifically whether clonotypes supported by a single read should be removed. Per sample, about 3.5 to 11 million TCR-region mapped reads were obtained with IR-seq, compared with only about 85 to 1273 with RNA-seq. By revised international staging, roughly 8 patients were R-ISS I, some 16 were R-ISS II and roughly 7 were R-ISS III. Results and caveats for the whole study, not just this receptor: IR-seq captured clonotypes at much higher depth and more reliably than RNA-seq, and smaller IR-seq throughput sufficed to identify most shared clonotypes. The correlation between IR-seq and RNA-seq shared clonotype proportions was increased by removal of single-read clonotypes. Rather than purified T cells, the sorted CD138-negative fraction was a mixed bone marrow immune population. Single-read clonotypes made up 80% to 85% of clonotypes but roughly 3.2% of total reads in IR-seq, and under 75% of clonotypes and 40% to 50% of reads in RNA-seq.

CDR3 length: 20 amino acids, cysteine to phenylalanine. The kept DNA is CDR3 alone, 60 bases in frame from the first base. CDR1 and CDR2 were assigned from the germline V gene as SQVTM and ANQGSEA. Trimming accounts for 0 bases at V and 0 bases at J, while the number of junction bases matched to no gene is 14. Every patient had bone marrow sampled at the time of active disease. Bone marrow mononuclear cells were isolated by Ficoll-Hypaque density gradient centrifugation. CD138-negative cells were obtained by negative selection after labeling with CD138 magnetic microbeads on a MACS separator, removing myeloma plasma cells. Flow cytometry with CD138 antibodies on an Attune NxT was used to check how pure the isolated cells were. Total RNA was extracted using TRIzol reagent and was quantified on a NanoDrop spectrophotometer. For each patient, paired RNA-seq and IR-seq were run on the CD138-negative bone marrow sample from that patient.

This clonotype was counted many times. Its cognate antigen has yet to be identified. No base quality values were provided; no much bigger clone lies one nucleotide off. TCR libraries were constructed from roughly 380 ng RNA using the Immunoverse kit, and molecular barcoded adaptors covering alpha/delta and beta/gamma chains were employed. TCR library preparation used the same RNA that was used for transcriptome sequencing. Sequencing of the TCR libraries was done on an Illumina HiSeq 4000 with 2 x 150 cycles. For the original study's pipeline: Using MiXCR, which included quality filtering and error correction, TCR reads were aligned to human V, D, J and C references and then assembled into CDR3 clonotypes. The tcR package in R was used to analyze clonotype counts and gene usage diversity. Raw mapping reads were checked after the RNA-seq reads had been mapped by STAR aligner version 2.5.3a onto the human GRCh37 genome. IR-seq fastq files were randomly downsampled with Seqtk 1.3 to test the effect of sequencing depth on detected clonotypes. The public reads were reanalyzed by TCRdb: fastp trimming at Q25, MiXCR alignment, in-frame beta chains only. Each entry is one CDR3 protein sequence, shown with its most common DNA and genes. What appears here as the V and J calls and clone size reflects TCRdb's work, not the paper's. The sample table lists 40,000 or so distinct CDR3 sequences, roughly 12% of them with a count of one. The top ten clonotypes cover 30% to 45% of the sample.

The source of this sequence is a donor aged 40 or older with multiple myeloma. The V gene is TRBV29-1 and the J gene is TRBJ1-4; 9 middle bases align to TRBD1. The sequenced sample was a population of CD138-negative cells sorted from bone marrow. This specimen's cell subset or site label, per the study, means: bone marrow mononuclear cells depleted of CD138+ plasma/myeloma cells by negative magnetic selection. The nucleotide sequence reads TGCAGCGTTGAAGATCGCGTCCGGGACAGGGAAATTTCAACTAATGAAAAACTGTTTTTT. Its protein is CSVEDRVRDREISTNEKLFF.